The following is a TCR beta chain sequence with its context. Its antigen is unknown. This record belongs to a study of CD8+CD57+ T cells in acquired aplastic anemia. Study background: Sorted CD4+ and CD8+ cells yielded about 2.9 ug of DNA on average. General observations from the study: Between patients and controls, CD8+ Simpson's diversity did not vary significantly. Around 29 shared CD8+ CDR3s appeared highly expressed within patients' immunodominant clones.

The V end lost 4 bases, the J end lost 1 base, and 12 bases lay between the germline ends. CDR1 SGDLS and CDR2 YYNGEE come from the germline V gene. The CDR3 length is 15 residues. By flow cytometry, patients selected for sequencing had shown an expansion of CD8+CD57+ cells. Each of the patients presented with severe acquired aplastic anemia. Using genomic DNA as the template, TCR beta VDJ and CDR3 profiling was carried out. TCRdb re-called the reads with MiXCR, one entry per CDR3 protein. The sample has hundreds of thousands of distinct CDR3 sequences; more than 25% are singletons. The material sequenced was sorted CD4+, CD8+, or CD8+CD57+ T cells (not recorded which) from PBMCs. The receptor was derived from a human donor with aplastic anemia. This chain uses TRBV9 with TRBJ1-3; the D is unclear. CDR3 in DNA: TGTGCCAGCAGCACGATCGATACTTCTGGAAACACCATATATTTT. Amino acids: CASSTIDTSGNTIYF. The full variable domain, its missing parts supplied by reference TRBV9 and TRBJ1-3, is DSGVTQTPKHLITATGQRVTLRCSPRSGDLSVYWYQQSLDQGLQFLIQYYNGEERAKGNILERFSAQQFPDLHSELNLSSLELGDSALYFCASSTIDTSGNTIYFGEGSWLTVV.